This TCR beta chain originates from a study of PD-1 blockade in mismatch repair-deficient tumors. On the study more broadly: All were previously treated, progressing patients with 11 to 13 mismatch repair-deficient cancer types.

This clone was detected once. Per germline, CDR1 SNHLY and CDR2 FYNNEI. This CDR3 has 12 amino acids. Trimming left V 4 bases short and J 4 bases short, with 7 bases between. Sequencing used immunoSEQ multiplex PCR; TCRdb keeps in-frame clones, though not all of them. This sample carries some 120,000 clones, about 90% of them seen once, and the ten largest clones take around 11%. TCR sequencing covered a few patients who responded to pembrolizumab. The input for sequencing was peripheral blood, taken almost 74 weeks after starting pembrolizumab. The chain is built from TRBV2 and TRBJ2-5; D gene unclear. The clonotype originates from an adult with mismatch repair-deficient cancer. The CDR3 DNA reads TGTGCCAGCAGTGGAATGGGAGAGACCCAGTACTTC. Translated: CASSGMGETQYF.